The T cell receptor (beta chain) under discussion was sequenced for a study of beta chain features in type 1 diabetes. The study's findings and limits: TCRB rearrangement may or may not be influenced by HLA type; here this remained unresolved. In comparison with healthy donors, patients had naive, central memory and Treg TCRB repertoires that appeared more similar.

V was shortened by 0 bases and J by 0 bases, with 9 bases between the two germline ends. CDR3 length: 15 residues. CDR1 is LGHNA, CDR2 YSLEER, per germline. Comments on this clone: Its antigen is not identified.

Expressed TCRB transcripts got sequenced, as all isolated RNA was reverse transcribed. The method was immunoSEQ multiplex PCR; TCRdb's version includes in-frame clones alone and lacks a portion of them. This table holds over 350,000 clones, about 14% found once. The material sequenced was naive CD4+ T cells from blood. This sequence originates from a woman between 18 and 30 years old in good health. The chain combines TRBV4-3 with TRBJ2-7; D is perhaps TRBD1 (5 bases). CDR3: CASSQDPQGSYEQYF. CDR3 in DNA: TGCGCCAGCAGCCAAGATCCCCAGGGCTCCTACGAGCAGTACTTC.